Following are 13 T cell receptor beta chains from one sample sequenced in a study of blood T cell repertoires in COVID-19. The repertoire was sequenced with immunoSEQ multiplex PCR; TCRdb's copy has only in-frame clones and lacks some. Here the sample spans 100,000 to 130,000 clones, about four fifths being singletons. Sequences were obtained from peripheral blood. These receptors all stem from a man aged 70-80 years with acute or convalescent COVID-19.

The V gene is TRBV18, the J gene TRBJ1-4, with TRBD1 matching 9 bases. Germline V lookup: CDR1 KGHSH, CDR2 LQKENI. Unmatched junction bases numbered 5, after V lost 4 bases and J lost 8 bases. The CDR3 contains 14 residues. The CDR3, as DNA: TGTGCCAGCTCACAGGGACAGGGAGAAGAAAAACTGTTTTTT. Protein: CASSQGQGEEKLFF.

This chain uses TRBV6-5 with TRBJ2-4, with 7 bases matching TRBD1. Unmatched junction bases numbered 11, after V lost 2 bases and J lost 7 bases. The CDR3 runs 16 residues. Germline assignment: CDR1 MNHEY and CDR2 SVGAGI. The CDR3 DNA reads as TGTGCCAGCAGTTACGGATTAGGGGGCGCCGGTAACATTCAGTACTTC. Translated: CASSYGLGGAGNIQYF.

This chain uses TRBV4-1 with TRBJ1-2, with TRBD1 identical over 7 bases. The CDR3 consists of 15 residues. The V segment lost 0 bases and the J segment 3 bases; nucleotides outside the gene matches: 4. Per germline, CDR1 MGHRA and CDR2 YSYEKL. The CDR3 region is CASSQDGQVHYGYTF. CDR3 in DNA: TGCGCCAGCAGCCAAGATGGACAGGTTCACTATGGCTACACCTTC.

This chain links TRBV7-9 with TRBJ2-7; 9 nucleotides align to TRBD2. With V trimmed by 5 bases and J by 5 bases, 4 bases remained unmatched. Germline CDR1 reads SEHNR; CDR2 reads FQNEAQ (reference sequence). The CDR3 is 13 residues long. CDR3 amino acids: CASSSSGGDEQYF. In DNA, the CDR3 is TGTGCCAGCAGCAGTAGCGGGGGCGACGAGCAGTACTTC.

DNA of the CDR3: TGTGCCAGCAGCACCGACAGTAATCAGCCCCAGCATTTT. This translates into CASSTDSNQPQHF. The gene calls are TRBV7-2 and TRBJ1-5, with a possible D match to TRBD1 (5 bases). Looked up from germline, CDR1 is SGHTA and CDR2 is FQGNSA. V gave up 5 bases and J gave up 4 bases, with 9 bases separating them. CDR3 size: 13 residues.

This chain links TRBV5-1 with TRBJ2-2; 8 bases agree with TRBD2. The CDR3 contains 15 residues. Germline CDR1 reads SGHRS; CDR2 reads YFSETQ. V shed 7 bases and J 2 bases; nucleotides not matched to a gene: 7. The CDR3 loop reads CASDGGGSNTGELFF. CDR3 sequence (DNA): TGCGCCAGCGACGGGGGGGGCTCAAACACCGGGGAGCTGTTTTTT.

The rearrangement uses TRBV7-9 and TRBJ1-5; 7 bases align to TRBD1. The ends lost 5 bases at V and 6 bases at J; junction bases unmatched: 7. There are 14 residues in the CDR3. Looked up from germline, CDR1 is SEHNR and CDR2 is FQNEAQ (reference sequence). The CDR3 here is CASSLGGYSQPQHF. The CDR3 coding sequence is TGTGCCAGCAGCCTAGGGGGCTACAGTCAGCCCCAGCATTTT.

The genes are TRBV11-1 and TRBJ2-7; the match to TRBD2 covers 7 bases. V was clipped by 1 base and J by 0 bases; unmatched bases: 3. Germline CDR1 and CDR2: SGHAT and FQDESV (reference sequence). This CDR3 is 15 amino acids long. CDR3: CASSLVGGSSYEQYF. CDR3 in DNA: TGTGCCAGCAGCTTAGTGGGCGGGAGCTCCTACGAGCAGTACTTC.

The rearrangement uses TRBV20-1 and TRBJ1-6, with D possibly matching TRBD1 (5 bases). From germline, CDR1 is DFQATT and CDR2 SNEGSKA (reference sequence). There are 15 residues in the CDR3. V shed 3 bases and J shed 5 bases, with 14 bases lying between them. This CDR3 is CSASPAGPNNSPLHF. The CDR3, as DNA: TGCAGTGCTAGTCCCGCAGGGCCTAATAATTCACCCCTCCACTTT.

This clone was recorded a few times. The gene calls are TRBV7-2 and TRBJ1-2, with 8 bases fitting TRBD1. V was clipped by 5 bases and J by 4 bases; unmatched bases: 6. The CDR3 has 14 residues. The germline V gene encodes CDR1 SGHTA and CDR2 FQGNSA. CDR3 nucleotides: TGTGCCAGCAGCCCCGGGACAGGCATCTATGGCTACACCTTC. Translating gives CASSPGTGIYGYTF.

The genes are TRBV2 and TRBJ2-7; 9 bases match TRBD1. The CDR3 sequence is 16 residues long. CDR1 SNHLY and CDR2 FYNNEI come from the germline V gene. Unmatched junction bases numbered 7, after V lost 0 bases and J lost 4 bases. CDR3 loop: CASSEALGQGGYEQYF. Here the CDR3 DNA reads TGTGCCAGCAGTGAAGCGCTGGGACAGGGAGGGTACGAGCAGTACTTC.

This chain uses TRBV6-5 with TRBJ2-5, with a tentative D call TRBD2 (5 bases). The CDR3 spans 14 residues. Trimming pared 2 bases from V and 1 base from J, leaving 8 bases between. CDR1 MNHEY and CDR2 SVGAGI come from the germline V gene. CDR3 sequence reads: CASSYERVQETQYF. CDR3 coding DNA: TGTGCCAGCAGTTACGAGAGGGTCCAAGAGACCCAGTACTTC.

The chain combines TRBV10-3 with TRBJ1-1; weak D call: TRBD1 (5 bases). The V and J ends lost 4 bases and 5 bases respectively, with 14 bases between them. The CDR3 spans 14 residues. CDR1 ENHRY and CDR2 SYGVKD come from the germline V gene. CDR3 coding DNA: TGTGCCATCAGTGGGGGGGGGATTGGTACTGAAGCTTTCTTT. This encodes CAISGGGIGTEAFF.